This T cell receptor beta chain was retrieved from a study of identical twins. Study-wide results and limits: There was an excess of low generation probability in the out-of-frame alpha sequences that twins shared.

This clonotype was recorded at least ten times. Its matching antigen is unknown. The CDR3 is 14 amino acids. Germline V lookup: CDR1 SGHRS, CDR2 YFSETQ. Trimming removed 4 bases at V and 0 bases at J, with 8 bases between. TCRdb reprocessed the 5' RACE reads with MiXCR, giving one entry per CDR3 protein. The data hold approximately 150,000 distinct CDR3 sequences, with 3% to 4.5% observed a single time. The chain combines TRBV5-1 with TRBJ1-3, with TRBD1 as a possible D gene (5 bases). Sequenced: memory T cells sorted from blood. The receptor was isolated from a man between 18 and 29 years old in good health. CDR3 region: CASSPGASGNTIYF. The CDR3 DNA reads as TGCGCCAGCAGCCCCGGGGCCTCTGGAAACACCATATATTTT.